Below, 10 T cell receptor beta chains from the same sample are listed, as sequenced in a study of blood T cell repertoires in COVID-19. The data were produced by immunoSEQ multiplex PCR, yet TCRdb's version contains in-frame clones alone and is incomplete. The sample includes under 250,000 clones, over 70% of them seen just once. Sequencing was carried out using PBMCs or T cells enriched from blood (not recorded which). These receptors were collected from a woman aged 35 to 49 who had been exposed to COVID-19.

The V and J genes are TRBV6-2 or TRBV6-3 and TRBJ1-1; TRBD1 might be the D (6 bases). Germline-derived CDR1 and CDR2 are MNHEY and SVGEGT. The CDR3 has 14 residues. V lost 6 bases to trimming and J lost 3 bases, with 14 bases between them. Here the CDR3 DNA reads TGTGCCAGCAGCCAAACAGGGTCTTACACTGAAGCTTTCTTT. Residues: CASSQTGSYTEAFF.

The chain carries TRBV3-1 (or the pseudogene TRBV3-2) and TRBJ1-2; TRBD1 might be the D (5 bases). This CDR3 contains 15 residues. Trimming removed 1 base from V and 4 bases from J, with 13 bases in between. Per the germline V gene, CDR1 is LGHDT and CDR2 is YNNKEL (reference sequence). Here the CDR3 DNA reads TGTGCCAGCAGCCAAGCAGGGTCCAATGGCTATGGCTACACCTTC. This encodes CASSQAGSNGYGYTF.

The chain combines TRBV25-1 with TRBJ2-5; possibly TRBD1 for D (7 bases). Between the trimmed V and J ends, which lost 8 bases and 3 bases, there was a span of 13 bases. The CDR3 has 13 residues. In germline, CDR1 is MGHDK, CDR2 SYGVNS. CDR3 protein: CASSDREEETQYF. DNA of the CDR3: TGTGCCAGCTCCGACAGGGAGGAAGAGACCCAGTACTTC. The whole variable domain, remainder taken from reference TRBV25-1 and TRBJ2-5, is EADIYQTPRYLVIGTGKKITLECSQTMGHDKMYWYQQDPGMELHLIHYSYGVNSTEKGDLSSESTVSRIRTEHFPLTLESARPSHTSQYLCASSDREEETQYFGPGTRLLVL.

This chain uses TRBV6-5 with TRBJ1-3; 8 bases map to TRBD1. The V segment lost 6 bases and the J segment 0 bases; nucleotides outside the gene matches: 4. The CDR3 runs 15 residues. Germline values: CDR1 MNHEY, CDR2 SVGAGI. As DNA, the CDR3 is TGTGCCAGCAGACTTGGACAGGGCTCTGGAAACACCATATATTTT. Its translation: CASRLGQGSGNTIYF.

The J gene is TRBJ2-1, the V gene TRBV6-4; 9 nucleotides agree with TRBD2. This CDR3 has 17 residues. Germline loops: CDR1 MRHNA, CDR2 SNTAGT. After removal of 3 bases from V and 4 bases from J, the junction contained 10 bases not matched to a gene. In DNA, the CDR3 is TGTGCCAGCAGTGAGGTAATGGGACTAGCCTCTTACAATGAGCAGTTCTTC. Amino acids: CASSEVMGLASYNEQFF.

The genes are TRBV5-1 and TRBJ2-5; the match to TRBD1 covers 12 bases. CDR1 is SGHRS, CDR2 YFSETQ, per germline. V shed 4 bases and J 4 bases; nucleotides not matched to a gene: 8. CDR3 length equals 16 residues. The CDR3 DNA is TGCGCCAGCAGCGAAACGGGACAGGGGGCCGGAGAGACCCAGTACTTC. Translating it yields CASSETGQGAGETQYF. Combining the CDR3 with reference TRBV5-1 and TRBJ2-5 gives the whole variable domain KAGVTQTPRYLIKTRGQQVTLSCSPISGHRSVSWYQQTPGQGLQFLFEYFSETQRNKGNFPGRFSGRQFSNSRSEMNVSTLELGDSALYLCASSETGQGAGETQYFGPGTRLLVL.

The J gene is TRBJ1-2, the V gene TRBV30; possible D gene TRBD1, 5 bases. Deletions cut 5 bases from V and 2 bases from J, with 15 bases between. Germline-derived CDR1 and CDR2 are GTSNPN and SVGIG (reference sequence). This CDR3 contains 14 residues. This CDR3 reads CAWLRDSVNYGYTF. The CDR3 coding sequence is TGTGCCTGGCTCCGGGACTCAGTAAACTATGGCTACACCTTC.

This clone was seen only once. The chain combines TRBV19 with TRBJ1-1; D gene unclear. V was cut by 3 bases and J by 3 bases, with 8 bases left in between. The CDR3 extends over 13 amino acids. Germline V lookup: CDR1 LNHDA, CDR2 SQIVND (reference sequence). CDR3 sequence: CASSMEQYTEAFF. The CDR3 coding sequence is TGTGCCAGTAGTATGGAACAGTACACTGAAGCTTTCTTT.

V and J are TRBV11-2 and TRBJ2-1; TRBD2 aligns across 7 bases. This CDR3 spans 13 amino acids. With V trimmed by 3 bases and J by 7 bases, 3 bases remained unmatched. Germline V gives CDR1 SGHAT, CDR2 FQNNGV. CDR3 DNA sequence: TGTGCCAGCAGCTTTAGCGGGCCAAATGAGCAGTTCTTC. Encoded protein: CASSFSGPNEQFF.

This chain joins TRBV11-2 and TRBJ2-1; weak D call: TRBD2 (5 bases). The CDR3 is 13 residues long. Germline values: CDR1 SGHAT, CDR2 FQNNGV. V dropped 4 bases and J dropped 7 bases, with 11 bases sitting between them. The DNA of the CDR3 is TGTGCCAGCAGCTCAAGGACTGAAAATGAGCAGTTCTTC. Translating gives CASSSRTENEQFF. Looking up the rest from reference TRBV11-2 and TRBJ2-1 gives the full variable domain: EAGVAQSPRYKIIEKRQSVAFWCNPISGHATLYWYQQILGQGPKLLIQFQNNGVVDDSQLPKDRFSAERLKGVDSTLKIQPAKLEDSAVYLCASSSRTENEQFFGPGTRLTVL.